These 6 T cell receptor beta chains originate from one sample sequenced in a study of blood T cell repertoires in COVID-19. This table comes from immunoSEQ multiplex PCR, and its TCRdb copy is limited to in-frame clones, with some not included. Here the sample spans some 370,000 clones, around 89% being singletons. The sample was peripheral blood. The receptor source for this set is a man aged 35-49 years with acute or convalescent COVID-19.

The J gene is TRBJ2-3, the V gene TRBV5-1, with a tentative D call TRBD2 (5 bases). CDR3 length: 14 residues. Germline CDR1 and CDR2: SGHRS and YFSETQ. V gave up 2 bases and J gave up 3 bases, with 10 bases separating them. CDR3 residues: CASSFFRGTDTQYF. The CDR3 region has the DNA TGCGCCAGCAGCTTTTTCCGGGGAACAGATACGCAGTATTTT.

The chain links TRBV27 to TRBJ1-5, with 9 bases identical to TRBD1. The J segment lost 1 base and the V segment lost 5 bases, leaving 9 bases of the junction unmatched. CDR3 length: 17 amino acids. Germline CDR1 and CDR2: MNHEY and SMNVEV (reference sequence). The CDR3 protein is CASSRKGTGKSNQPQHF. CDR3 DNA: TGTGCCAGCAGTCGCAAGGGGACAGGGAAAAGCAATCAGCCCCAGCATTTT.

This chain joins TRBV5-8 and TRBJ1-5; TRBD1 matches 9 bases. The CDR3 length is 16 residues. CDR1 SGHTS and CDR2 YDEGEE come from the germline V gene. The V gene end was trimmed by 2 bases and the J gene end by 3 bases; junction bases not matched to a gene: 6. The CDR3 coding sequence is TGTGCCAGCAGCTTTGTAGGGACAGGGAACAATCAGCCCCAGCATTTT. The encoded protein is CASSFVGTGNNQPQHF. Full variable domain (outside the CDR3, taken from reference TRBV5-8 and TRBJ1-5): EAGVTQSPTHLIKTRGQQATLRCSPISGHTSVYWYQQALGLGLQFLLWYDEGEERNRGNFPPRFSGRQFPNYSSELNVNALELEDSALYLCASSFVGTGNNQPQHFGDGTRLSIL.

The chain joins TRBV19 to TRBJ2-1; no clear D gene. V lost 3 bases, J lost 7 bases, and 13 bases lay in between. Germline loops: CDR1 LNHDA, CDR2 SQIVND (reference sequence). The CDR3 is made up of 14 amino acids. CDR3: CASSIGDIRNEQFF. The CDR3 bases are TGTGCCAGTAGTATTGGTGACATCAGGAATGAGCAGTTCTTC.

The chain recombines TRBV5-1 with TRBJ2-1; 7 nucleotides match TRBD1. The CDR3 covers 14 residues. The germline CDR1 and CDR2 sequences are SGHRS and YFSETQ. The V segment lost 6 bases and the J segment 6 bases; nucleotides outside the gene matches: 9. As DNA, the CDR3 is TGCGCCAGCACCGAGATACAGGGGACCAATGAGCAGTTCTTC. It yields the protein CASTEIQGTNEQFF.

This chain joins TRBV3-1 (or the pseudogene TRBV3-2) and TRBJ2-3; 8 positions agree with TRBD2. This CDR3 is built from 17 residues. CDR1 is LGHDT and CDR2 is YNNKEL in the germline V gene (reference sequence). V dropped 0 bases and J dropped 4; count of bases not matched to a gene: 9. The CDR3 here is CASSQEGPAGAADTQYF. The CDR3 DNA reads TGTGCCAGCAGCCAAGAGGGTCCAGCGGGGGCGGCAGATACGCAGTATTTT.